This TCR beta chain stems from a study of cytomegalovirus exposure and HLA in healthy donors. Study-wide results and limits: Later analysis found that TCR beta chains associated with HLA were more clonally expanded than other, equally common chains. A previous analysis found most TCR beta V segments productive roughly 87% or roughly 30% of the time. Immune exposure information available was restricted to CMV serostatus.

PCR amplification relied on 60 Vbeta primers (plus 13 Jbeta primers). Original processing notes: An analysis performed later counted about 80 million unique TCR beta chains (roughly 11 million of them shared). This table comes from immunoSEQ multiplex PCR, and its TCRdb copy is limited to in-frame clones, with some not included. Clone size and the V and J calls come from that table; the DNA yielded D and trimming. The sample consists of under 300,000 clones, about 75% of them appearing once. This clone turned up a few times. Its matching antigen is unknown. CDR1 and CDR2 from the germline V gene are SNHLY and FYNNEI. V was clipped by 7 bases and J by 7 bases; unmatched bases: 7. The CDR3 has 13 residues.

The chain joins TRBV2 to TRBJ1-5, with 7 bases that match TRBD1. Input material: PBMCs. This receptor was obtained from a female donor in good health and CMV-seronegative. CDR3 nucleotide sequence: TGTGCCAGCACCGAGCAGGGGGTGCAGCCCCAGCATTTT. Protein product: CASTEQGVQPQHF.